This T cell receptor (beta chain) comes out of a study of shared clonotypes between healthy human individuals. Study information: Those who served as donors were a couple of women and a few men between the ages of 18 and 49. General study results and limits: Sharing across four donors was seen in roughly 5% of naive CD4 clonotypes. It was the few donors that limited the genetic and exposure-history diversity represented.

As regards this clone: The antigen remains unidentified.

Repertoires were generated with immunoSEQ multiplex PCR, while TCRdb's copy carries only in-frame clones and drops some. The sample contains fewer than 2.5 million clones, 80% to 95% of which appear only once. Specimen: naive CD4+ T cells from PBMCs. The subset is: CD45RA+ positively selected. The TCR comes from a man aged 18 to 30 in good health. Some clones in this sample may be carry-over from other donors' samples.

The CDR3 loop is CASSPGGQVNTGELFF. CDR3 DNA: TGTGCCAGCAGCCCCGGGGGTCAGGTAAACACCGGGGAGCTGTTTTTT. This chain links TRBV5-4 with TRBJ2-2, with D maybe TRBD2 (6 bases). Germline CDR1 reads SGHNT; CDR2 reads YYREEE (reference sequence). The length of the CDR3 is 16 residues. Trimming stripped 4 bases from V and 2 bases from J, with 15 bases between.